This T cell receptor beta chain was found in a study of blood T cell repertoires in COVID-19. Study context: Researchers got acute and convalescent COVID-19 samples from the United States, Italy and Spain. T cells, B-cell-depleted T cells, or PBMCs supplied cDNA or gDNA.

Only one count was recorded for this clone. Per the original data handling: Amplification of reference gene primers provided the estimated nucleated cell counts. Clones were read by immunoSEQ multiplex PCR, and TCRdb kept only the in-frame ones, dropping some. V and J calls and clone size are those listed in that table; D and trimming were worked out from the DNA. In the table there are roughly 63,000 clones, about 91% of which are singletons. The origin of this receptor is a man in his fifties or sixties with active COVID-19. Sequencing used peripheral blood.

The CDR3 nucleotides read TGTGCCAGCAGCTTTCGACTAGCGGGGGGGGCGAGCACAGATACGCAGTATTTT. Protein: CASSFRLAGGASTDTQYF. This chain joins TRBV7-2 and TRBJ2-3, with TRBD2 matching 14 bases. V trimming: 3 bases; J trimming: 0 bases; junction bases outside the gene matches: 5. This CDR3 comprises 18 residues. CDR1 SGHTA and CDR2 FQGNSA come from the germline V gene.